The 26 T cell receptor beta chains listed next were all sequenced from one sample in a study of neurological immune-mediated disorders. A single record per CDR3 protein comes from TCRdb applying MiXCR to the 5' RACE reads. The repertoire includes about 80,000 distinct CDR3 sequences, more than 5% of them detected once, and 6.5% to 9% sits in the top ten. Time point reported: longitudinal time-point 2. The sample consisted of PBMCs. Receptors were obtained from an older woman with multiple sclerosis.

In its sample, this clonotype was seen many times. V is TRBV28 and J is TRBJ2-3, with no clear D. CDR1 is MDHEN, CDR2 SYDVKM, per germline. Deletions cut 6 bases from V and 1 base from J, with 11 bases between. CDR3 length equals 14 residues. Here the CDR3 reads CASSVTAGTDTQYF. CDR3 bases: TGTGCCAGCAGCGTAACAGCCGGCACAGATACGCAGTATTTT.

The chain combines TRBV18 with TRBJ1-1; TRBD1 might be the D (5 bases). Germline V gene lookup returns CDR1 KGHSH and CDR2 LQKENI. Trimming removed 0 bases at V and 6 bases at J, with 14 bases between. The CDR3 is 15 residues long. CDR3 sequence (DNA): TGTGCCAGCTCACCACCGACCGGGGGAGGGGCTGAAGCTTTCTTT. Translation gives CASSPPTGGGAEAFF. The full variable domain, its missing parts supplied by reference TRBV18 and TRBJ1-1, is NAGVMQNPRHLVRRRGQEARLRCSPMKGHSHVYWYRQLPEEGLKFMVYLQKENIIDESGMPKERFSAEFPKEGPSILRIQQVVRGDSAAYFCASSPPTGGGAEAFFGQGTRLTVV.

This clonotype came up many times. The rearrangement joins TRBV7-9 to TRBJ2-5, with 13 bases matching TRBD2. This CDR3 spans 16 amino acids. CDR1 and CDR2 (germline): SEHNR, FQNEAQ (reference sequence). J lost 4 bases, V lost 5 bases, and 7 bases had no gene match. Here the CDR3 DNA reads TGTGCCAGCAGCACTAGCGGGGGGGCCGGCGCAGAGACCCAGTACTTC. Residues: CASSTSGGAGAETQYF.

In this sample, this clonotype turned up a few times. The V call is TRBV18, the J call TRBJ1-1; D unresolved. Looked up from germline, CDR1 is KGHSH and CDR2 is LQKENI. The CDR3 length is 15 residues. The V and J ends lost 3 bases and 0 bases respectively, with 11 bases between them. The CDR3 DNA is TGTGCCAGCTCACCGCCGACAAAGATGAACACTGAAGCTTTCTTT. Amino acid sequence: CASSPPTKMNTEAFF.

There are many counts of this clonotype. This chain connects TRBV30 to TRBJ2-3; TRBD1 aligns across 8 bases. J was trimmed by 6 bases and V by 5 bases; bases with no gene match: 7. CDR3 length: 13 residues. Germline loops: CDR1 GTSNPN, CDR2 SVGIG (reference sequence). The CDR3 nucleotides are TGTGCCTGGGGACAGGGAATGTCGGATACGCAGTATTTT. This encodes CAWGQGMSDTQYF.

This clonotype was recorded at least ten times. This chain uses TRBV7-6 with TRBJ2-1; D remains ambiguous. CDR3 length: 14 amino acids. From germline, CDR1 is SGHVS and CDR2 FNYEAQ. The V end lost 1 base, the J end lost 10 bases, and 14 bases lay between the germline ends. CDR3 residues: CASSLGSLGSEQFF. CDR3 DNA sequence: TGTGCCAGCAGCTTAGGTTCGCTTGGGTCAGAGCAGTTCTTC. Full variable domain (rest looked up from reference TRBV7-6 and TRBJ2-1): GAGVSQSPRYKVTKRGQDVALRCDPISGHVSLYWYRQALGQGPEFLTYFNYEAQQDKSGLPNDRFSAERPEGSISTLTIQRTEQRDSAMYRCASSLGSLGSEQFFGPGTRLTVL.

This clonotype occurred many times. The genes are TRBV20-1 and TRBJ2-7, with D possibly TRBD1 on 5 matching bases. The CDR3 spans 12 residues. V lost 4 bases to trimming and J lost 4 bases, with 11 bases between them. Germline assignment: CDR1 DFQATT and CDR2 SNEGSKA (reference sequence). CDR3 coding DNA: TGCAGTGCTAACCGACAGACTTACGAGCAGTACTTC. This gives the protein CSANRQTYEQYF.

This clonotype occurred a few times. The V gene is TRBV29-1, the J gene TRBJ2-5, with D maybe TRBD1 (6 bases). Germline CDR1 is SQVTM and CDR2 is ANQGSEA. The CDR3 is made up of 14 amino acids. Trimming took 7 bases from V and 5 from J, leaving 20 bases between them. The CDR3 loop reads CSALGGVVGETQYF. In nucleotides, the CDR3 is TGCAGCGCCCTAGGGGGTGTCGTGGGGGAGACCCAGTACTTC.

This clonotype was seen ten or more times. The genes are TRBV20-1 and TRBJ2-3; 11 bases are shared with TRBD2. The CDR3 is made up of 16 amino acids. Germline CDR1 and CDR2: DFQATT and SNEGSKA (reference sequence). V lost 3 bases and J lost 8; bases outside the gene matches: 13. CDR3: CSASGTSGKRTSTQYF. The CDR3 DNA is TGCAGTGCTAGTGGGACTAGCGGAAAACGGACCTCTACGCAGTATTTT.

This chain links TRBV5-1 with TRBJ2-7, with 14 bases that match TRBD2. After removal of 3 bases from V and 0 bases from J, the junction contained 5 bases not matched to a gene. This CDR3 is 17 amino acids long. Per germline, CDR1 SGHRS and CDR2 YFSETQ. The DNA of the CDR3 is TGCGCCAGCAGCTGGGGACTAGCGGGAGATAGCTCCTACGAGCAGTACTTC. It is translated as CASSWGLAGDSSYEQYF.

This clonotype was observed many times. The CDR3 sequence is CSARASGIGTDTQYF. CDR3 sequence (DNA): TGCAGTGCTAGAGCCTCAGGGATCGGGACAGATACGCAGTATTTT. The chain carries TRBV20-1 and TRBJ2-3, with a weak D call TRBD1 (5 bases). Deletions cut 1 base from V and 3 bases from J, with 14 bases between. Germline V gene lookup returns CDR1 DFQATT and CDR2 SNEGSKA (reference sequence). This CDR3 region has 15 residues.

This clonotype was recorded at least ten times. V is TRBV18 and J is TRBJ2-1, with 7 bases fitting TRBD1. The CDR3 is 16 amino acids. The V gene's germline CDR1 is KGHSH and CDR2 LQKENI. Losses at the gene ends were 3 bases for V and 8 bases for J; bases not matched to a gene: 13. This chain's CDR3 is CASSPPTGSRGYEQFF. The CDR3 DNA reads as TGTGCCAGCTCACCCCCGACAGGGTCGAGGGGCTATGAGCAGTTCTTC.

This clonotype has ten or more counts. The rearrangement uses TRBV2 and TRBJ1-5; maybe TRBD1 (5 bases). The CDR3 is 13 amino acids. Looked up from germline, CDR1 is SNHLY and CDR2 is FYNNEI. The V end was cut by 6 bases, the J end by 8 bases, with 14 bases between. The CDR3 loop reads CASRSRDLEPQHF. The CDR3 coding sequence is TGTGCCAGCAGAAGCAGGGACCTCGAGCCCCAGCATTTT.

This clonotype appeared a few times. This rearrangement joins TRBV29-1 to TRBJ1-2; D not resolved. The CDR3 contains 12 residues. V was clipped by 1 base and J by 5 bases, with 8 bases between them. Germline CDR1 and CDR2: SQVTM and ANQGSEA. The CDR3 spells CSVEGQLYGYTF. The CDR3 coding sequence is TGCAGCGTTGAAGGGCAGTTGTATGGCTACACCTTC.

There are many counts of this clonotype. CDR3 DNA sequence: TGCGCCAGCAGCTTGGGGGGTTACAATCAGCCCCAGCATTTT. Its protein product is CASSLGGYNQPQHF. V and J are TRBV5-1 and TRBJ1-5; D gene unclear. In germline, CDR1 is SGHRS, CDR2 YFSETQ. The length of the CDR3 is 14 residues. Between the trimmed V and J ends, which lost 0 bases and 3 bases, there was a span of 7 bases. The variable domain in full, completed from reference TRBV5-1 and TRBJ1-5, reads KAGVTQTPRYLIKTRGQQVTLSCSPISGHRSVSWYQQTPGQGLQFLFEYFSETQRNKGNFPGRFSGRQFSNSRSEMNVSTLELGDSALYLCASSLGGYNQPQHFGDGTRLSIL.

The chain has TRBV14 and TRBJ2-7; the match to TRBD1 covers 7 bases. V shed 1 base and J 2 bases; nucleotides not matched to a gene: 2. The CDR3 length is 14 residues. Germline V gene sequence: CDR1 SGHDN, CDR2 FVKESK. The CDR3 reads CASSQGQGPYEQYF. For the CDR3, the DNA is TGTGCCAGCAGCCAAGGACAGGGCCCCTACGAGCAGTACTTC.

Many counts were recorded for this clonotype. The rearrangement links TRBV9 to TRBJ1-1, with a tentative D call TRBD1 (5 bases). V was shortened by 2 bases and J by 5 bases, with 10 bases between the two germline ends. The CDR3 runs to 13 residues. Looked up from germline, CDR1 is SGDLS and CDR2 is YYNGEE. The CDR3 DNA follows: TGTGCCAGCAGCGTGACAGTGGGGACTGAAGCTTTCTTT. This sequence encodes CASSVTVGTEAFF.

Many counts were recorded for this clonotype. The chain uses TRBV3-1 and TRBJ2-5, with D possibly being TRBD1 or TRBD2 (5 bases each). Trimming cost V 5 bases and J 2 bases, with 18 bases left between them. The CDR3 has 16 residues. The germline V gene has CDR1 LGHDT and CDR2 YNNKEL (reference sequence). The CDR3 sequence: CASSYIPSGAQETQYF. CDR3 sequence (DNA): TGTGCCAGCAGCTACATTCCGTCCGGGGCACAAGAGACCCAGTACTTC.

Details on this clonotype: One base away lies a much larger clone, so this may be a sequencing read error. This rearrangement joins TRBV20-1 to TRBJ1-2; D not certain. The CDR3 is made up of 11 amino acids. Trimming took 5 bases from V and 4 from J, leaving 8 bases between them. Germline CDR1 is DFQATT and CDR2 is SNEGSKA (reference sequence). The CDR3: CSAVILYGYTF. The DNA for the CDR3 is TGCAGTGCTGTGATTCTCTATGGCTACACCTTC.

This clonotype was picked up many times. This chain joins TRBV4-1 and TRBJ2-1, with D unresolved. Germline V gene data show CDR1 as MGHRA and CDR2 as YSYEKL. The CDR3 spans 14 residues. Deletions cut 3 bases from V and 6 bases from J, with 12 bases between. This CDR3 reads CASSHFDSGNEQFF. The CDR3 nucleotides read TGCGCCAGCAGCCACTTCGATTCGGGCAATGAGCAGTTCTTC.

This clonotype was seen at least ten times. The chain employs TRBV3-1 and TRBJ1-1; no clear D. This CDR3 spans 14 amino acids. CDR1 and CDR2 (germline): LGHDT, YNNKEL (reference sequence). The ends were cut back, 0 bases at V and 0 bases at J, with 5 bases in the middle. The CDR3 sequence: CASSQDFMNTEAFF. In nucleotides, the CDR3 is TGTGCCAGCAGCCAAGACTTCATGAACACTGAAGCTTTCTTT.

This clonotype was seen repeatedly, ten times or more. This sequence joins TRBV11-2 and TRBJ2-1; 8 bases are a match to TRBD2. This CDR3 spans 13 amino acids. Germline V CDR1 and CDR2: SGHAT, FQNNGV. J gave up 8 bases and V 5 bases, and 5 bases lay outside the gene matches. CDR3 coding DNA: TGTGCCAGCAGCCGGGGGGGCCTGTATGAGCAGTTCTTC. Protein product: CASSRGGLYEQFF.

This clonotype was found many times. The chain employs TRBV24-1 and TRBJ2-2; D perhaps matches TRBD1 (5 bases). The V gene's germline CDR1 is KGHDR and CDR2 SFDVKD. The V gene lost 4 bases and the J gene lost 4 bases, with 9 bases spanning the gap. This CDR3 is 14 amino acids long. The CDR3 protein is CATSDPDSTGELFF. The CDR3 DNA reads as TGTGCCACCAGTGACCCCGACAGCACCGGGGAGCTGTTTTTT.

This clonotype has at least ten counts. The chain employs TRBV7-8 and TRBJ1-1; no definite D call. This CDR3 is built from 15 residues. The V end lost 1 base, the J end lost 4 bases, and 13 bases lay between the germline ends. CDR1 and CDR2 (germline): SGHVS, FQNEAQ. In nucleotides, the CDR3 is TGTGCCAGCAGCTTAGGAGGGAGCACCTCCACTGAAGCTTTCTTT. Protein product: CASSLGGSTSTEAFF.

This clonotype was counted only a few times. The CDR3 coding sequence is TGTGCCAGCACCCTCCGGGGATTGGAAGATACGCAGTATTTT. Translation: CASTLRGLEDTQYF. This chain uses TRBV11-3 with TRBJ2-3, with D maybe TRBD2 (5 bases). CDR3 length: 14 residues. Germline CDR1 reads SGHNT; CDR2 reads YENEEA. Trimming removed 7 bases at V and 5 bases at J, with 16 bases between.

The table lists this clonotype with many counts. This chain connects TRBV5-1 to TRBJ2-7; D may be TRBD1 or TRBD2 (5 bases each). This CDR3 comprises 16 residues. The V end was cut by 3 bases, the J end by 2 bases, with 18 bases between. Per the germline V gene, CDR1 is SGHRS and CDR2 is YFSETQ. The CDR3: CASSWPRGRQAYEQYF. The DNA for the CDR3 is TGCGCCAGCAGCTGGCCCCGGGGACGTCAGGCCTACGAGCAGTACTTC.